This T cell receptor (beta chain) originates from a study of T-cell reconstitution after alpha-beta-depleted transplantation in children. Unique molecular identifiers were incorporated when the TCRbeta library was constructed. TCRdb itself ran the PCR reads through MiXCR, one entry per CDR3 protein. The sample lists fewer than 150,000 distinct CDR3 sequences, under 25% seen once, with about 10% in the top ten. CDR1 and CDR2 (germline): SQVTM, ANQGSEA. Deletions cut 4 bases from V and 1 base from J, with 16 bases between. The CDR3 sequence is 15 residues long. Sequencing used PBMCs, mostly from graft donor cells, obtained 180 days after TCRalphabeta/CD19-depleted stem cell transplant. The sequence was obtained from a male patient between 2 and 10 years old who had a stem cell transplant for chronic granulomatous disease, so the T cells may come from the graft donor. V is TRBV29-1 and J is TRBJ1-2; maybe TRBD1 (6 bases). In DNA, the CDR3 is TGCAGCGTTGCCCAACGGGACACCCGTAACTATGGCTACACCTTC. It translates to CSVAQRDTRNYGYTF.